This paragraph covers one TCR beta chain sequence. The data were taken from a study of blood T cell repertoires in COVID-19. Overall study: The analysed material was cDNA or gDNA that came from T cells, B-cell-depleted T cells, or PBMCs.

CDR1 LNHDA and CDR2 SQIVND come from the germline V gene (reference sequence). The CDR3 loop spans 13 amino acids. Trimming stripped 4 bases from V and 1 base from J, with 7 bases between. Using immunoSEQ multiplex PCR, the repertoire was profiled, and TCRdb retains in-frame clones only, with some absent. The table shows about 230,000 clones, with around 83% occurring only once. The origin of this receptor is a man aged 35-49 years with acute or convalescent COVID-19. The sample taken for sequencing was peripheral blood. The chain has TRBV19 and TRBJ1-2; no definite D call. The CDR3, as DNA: TGTGCCAGTAGTAGAGGCCTTAACTATGGCTACACCTTC. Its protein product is CASSRGLNYGYTF.